This TCR beta chain was observed in a study of vaccination effects on CD4 cells after COVID-19. A word on this clone: What it recognizes is unknown.

Antigen-specific CD4+ T cell clonotypes were called by their expansion after viral peptide-pool culture in ViraFEST. Cultured cells yielded isolated CD4+ T cells after 10 days. Every participant took two doses of the BNT162b2 or mRNA-1273 vaccine. The protocol was immunoSEQ multiplex PCR, while the TCRdb copy is restricted to in-frame clones and leaves out a portion. The sample yields 64,000 or so clones, roughly 80% seen once. Here the sequenced sample was CD4+ T cells from PBMCs cultured with HCoV-OC43 spike peptides, taken after COVID-19 vaccination. Subset defined: HCoV-OC43 spike overlapping peptide pool stimulation. This clonotype originated in a human donor who received a COVID-19 vaccine.

In DNA, the CDR3 is TGTGCCAGAAGCTTCCACAACAGGGGTGATCAGCCCCAGCATTTT. Protein: CARSFHNRGDQPQHF. This chain uses TRBV5-3 with TRBJ1-5, with 7 bases identical to TRBD1. TRBV5-3 is classed as an ORF, of uncertain function. The CDR3 has 15 residues. Trimming at V came to 2 bases and at J to 5 bases, leaving 7 bases not matched to a gene.